One sample yielded the 2 T cell receptor beta chains listed below, sequenced in a study of blood T cell repertoires in COVID-19. Data came from immunoSEQ multiplex PCR; TCRdb stores just in-frame clones and leaves some out. Altogether 30,000 to 45,000 clones are present, 80% to 90% being singletons, with the ten largest covering 9% to 10%. Sequencing was done on a sample of peripheral blood. The receptors originated from a man aged 55 to 69 in a cohort sampled during active COVID-19.

J is TRBJ1-3 and V is TRBV20-1; D remains unclear. CDR1 and CDR2 from the germline V gene are DFQATT and SNEGSKA (reference sequence). The CDR3 is 11 residues long. Trimming took off 0 bases at V and 7 bases at J, with 4 bases between the two ends. The CDR3 here is CSARDPNTIYF. The CDR3 coding sequence is TGCAGTGCTAGAGATCCTAACACCATATATTTT.

The chain has TRBV12-5 and TRBJ1-5, with TRBD1 identical over 9 bases. This CDR3 comprises 14 residues. The V and J ends lost 6 bases and 6 bases, in that order; junction bases with no gene match: 6. Germline lookup yields CDR1 LGHNT and CDR2 FRNRAP. The chain's CDR3 is CASGLGTGSQPQHF. CDR3 in DNA: TGTGCTAGTGGCCTGGGGACAGGGAGTCAGCCCCAGCATTTT. The complete variable domain, with remaining parts taken from reference TRBV12-5 and TRBJ1-5, reads DARVTQTPRHKVTEMGQEVTMRCQPILGHNTVFWYRQTMMQGLELLAYFRNRAPLDDSGMPKDRFSAEMPDATLATLKIQPSEPRDSAVYFCASGLGTGSQPQHFGDGTRLSIL.